A selection of T cell receptor beta chains follows, all from one sample in a study of blood T cell repertoires in COVID-19. Data came from immunoSEQ multiplex PCR; TCRdb stores just in-frame clones and leaves some out. The repertoire consists of about 250,000 clones, with around 83% occurring once and the leading ten covering roughly 5.8%. The sample was peripheral blood. Receptor source: a man older than 75 with acute or convalescent COVID-19. The CDR3 runs from the conserved cysteine through the conserved F or W. A clone size is listed for some rows: how often the clone was seen (once, few, many), or a class if it is expanded.

j_call v_call clone_size cdr3_aa
TRBJ2-7 TRBV28 - CASSLSRGDRIYEQYF
TRBJ1-2 TRBV7-9 - CASSLGQNYGYTF
TRBJ2-5 TRBV5-1 - CASSLGPLAGKSETQYF
TRBJ2-2 TRBV27 few CASSWDSTTGELFF
TRBJ1-1 TRBV28 - CASSSGGTINTEAFF
TRBJ1-1 TRBV11-3 - CASSLGQGDTEAFF
TRBJ2-5 TRBV7-8 - CASTLREGRETQYF
TRBJ2-7 TRBV7-2 - CASSWGLAGNYEQYF
TRBJ2-5 TRBV7-2 - CASSLVRAQETQYF
TRBJ2-7 TRBV7-6 - CASSSNPGQEIHEQYF